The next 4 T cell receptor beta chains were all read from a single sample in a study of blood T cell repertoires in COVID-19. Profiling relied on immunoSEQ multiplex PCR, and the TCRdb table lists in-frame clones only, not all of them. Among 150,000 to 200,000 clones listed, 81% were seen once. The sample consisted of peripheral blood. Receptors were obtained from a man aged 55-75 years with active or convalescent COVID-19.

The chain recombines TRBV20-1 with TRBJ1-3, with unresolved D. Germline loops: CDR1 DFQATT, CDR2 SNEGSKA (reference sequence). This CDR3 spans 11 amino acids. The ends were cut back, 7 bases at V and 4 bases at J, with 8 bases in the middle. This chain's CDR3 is CSVYSGNTIYF. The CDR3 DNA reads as TGCAGTGTCTACTCCGGAAACACCATATATTTT.

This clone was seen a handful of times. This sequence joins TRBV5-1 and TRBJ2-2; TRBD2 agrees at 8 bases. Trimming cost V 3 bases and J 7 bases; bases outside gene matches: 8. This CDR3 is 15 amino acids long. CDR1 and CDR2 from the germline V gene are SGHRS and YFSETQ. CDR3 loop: CASSSIAGMIGELFF. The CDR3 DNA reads TGCGCCAGCAGCTCCATAGCGGGAATGATCGGGGAGCTGTTTTTT.

The CDR3 is CASSPWTGSNSYNSPLHF. In nucleotides, the CDR3 is TGTGCCAGCAGTCCATGGACAGGGTCGAACTCCTATAATTCACCCCTCCACTTT. The gene calls are TRBV2 and TRBJ1-6; 8 nucleotides agree with TRBD1. Germline trimming cut 5 bases from V and 0 bases from J; bases unmatched to any gene: 9. The CDR3 loop spans 18 amino acids. Germline V CDR1 and CDR2: SNHLY, FYNNEI.

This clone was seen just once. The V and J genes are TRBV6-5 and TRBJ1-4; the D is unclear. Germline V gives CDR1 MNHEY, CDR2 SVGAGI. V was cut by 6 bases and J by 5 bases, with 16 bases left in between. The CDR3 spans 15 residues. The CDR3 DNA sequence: TGTGCCAGCAGCGGATTGGGCAGAGAGAATGAAAAACTGTTTTTT. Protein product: CASSGLGRENEKLFF.